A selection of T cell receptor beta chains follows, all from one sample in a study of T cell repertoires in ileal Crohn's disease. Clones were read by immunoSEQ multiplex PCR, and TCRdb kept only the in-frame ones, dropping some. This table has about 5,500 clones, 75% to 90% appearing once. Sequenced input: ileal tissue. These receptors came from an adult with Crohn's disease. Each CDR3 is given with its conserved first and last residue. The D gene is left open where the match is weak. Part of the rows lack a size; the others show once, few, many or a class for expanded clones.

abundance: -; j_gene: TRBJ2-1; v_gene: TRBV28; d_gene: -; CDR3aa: CASSLLEINRDNEQFF; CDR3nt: TGTGCCAGCAGTTTACTCGAGATCAACAGAGACAATGAGCAGTTCTTC
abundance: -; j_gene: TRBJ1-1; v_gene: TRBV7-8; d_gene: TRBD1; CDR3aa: CASSLYRGSTEAFF; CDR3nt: TGTGCCAGCAGCTTATACAGGGGTAGTACTGAAGCTTTCTTT
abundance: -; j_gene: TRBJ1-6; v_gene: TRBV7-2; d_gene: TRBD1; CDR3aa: CASSLIDRGSSPLHF; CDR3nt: TGTGCCAGCAGCTTAATAGACAGGGGGAGTTCACCCCTCCACTTT
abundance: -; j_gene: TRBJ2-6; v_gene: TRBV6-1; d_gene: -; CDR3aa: CASRIMSAGANVLTF; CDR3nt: TGTGCCAGCAGGATTATGTCAGCTGGGGCCAACGTCCTGACTTTC
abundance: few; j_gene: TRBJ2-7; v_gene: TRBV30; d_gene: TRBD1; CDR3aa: CAWTLSGTAREQYF; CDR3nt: TGTGCCTGGACCCTCTCCGGGACAGCTCGCGAGCAGTACTTC
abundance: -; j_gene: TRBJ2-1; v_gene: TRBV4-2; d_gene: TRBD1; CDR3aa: CASSLTGQGYNEQFF; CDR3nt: TGTGCCAGCAGCCTAACCGGACAGGGATACAATGAGCAGTTCTTC
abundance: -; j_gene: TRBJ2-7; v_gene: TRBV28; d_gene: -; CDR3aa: CASSAPGGATYEQYF; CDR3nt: TGTGCCAGCAGCGCCCCGGGGGGCGCAACATACGAGCAGTACTTC
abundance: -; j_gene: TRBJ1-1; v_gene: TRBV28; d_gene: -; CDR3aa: CASSLSQGRNTEAFF; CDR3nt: TGTGCCAGCAGTTTAAGTCAGGGGCGTAACACTGAAGCTTTCTTT
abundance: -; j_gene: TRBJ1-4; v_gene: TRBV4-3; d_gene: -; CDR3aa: CASSQNGFGEKLFF; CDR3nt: TGCGCCAGCAGCCAAAACGGGTTTGGCGAAAAACTGTTTTTT
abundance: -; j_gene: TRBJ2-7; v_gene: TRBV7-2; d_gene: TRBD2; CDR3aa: CASSPGTSVTGEQYF; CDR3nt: TGTGCCAGCAGCCCCGGGACTAGCGTTACTGGTGAGCAGTACTTC
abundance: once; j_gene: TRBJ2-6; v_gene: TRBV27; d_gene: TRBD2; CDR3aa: CASSLRGLAGSGANVLTF; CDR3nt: TGTGCCAGCAGTTTAAGGGGACTAGCGGGCTCTGGGGCCAACGTCCTGACTTTC
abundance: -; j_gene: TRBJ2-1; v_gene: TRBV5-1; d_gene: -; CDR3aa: CASRWGEYYNEQFF; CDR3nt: TGCGCCAGCAGATGGGGGGAATATTACAATGAGCAGTTCTTC
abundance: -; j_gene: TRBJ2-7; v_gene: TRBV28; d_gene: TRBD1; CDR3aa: CASTAGTASSYEQYF; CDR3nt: TGTGCCAGCACCGCCGGGACAGCCAGCTCCTACGAGCAGTACTTC
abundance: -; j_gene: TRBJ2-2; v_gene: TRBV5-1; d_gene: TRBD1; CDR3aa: CASSSPGGRTGELFF; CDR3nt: TGCGCCAGCAGCTCCCCAGGGGGCCGTACCGGGGAGCTGTTTTTT
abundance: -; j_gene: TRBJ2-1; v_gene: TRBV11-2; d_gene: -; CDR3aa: CASSPGNEQFF; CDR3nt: TGTGCCAGCAGCCCCGGCAATGAGCAGTTCTTC
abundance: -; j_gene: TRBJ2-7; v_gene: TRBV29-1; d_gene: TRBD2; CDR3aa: CSVALGLAGLYEQYF; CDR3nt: TGCAGCGTTGCACTGGGACTAGCGGGGTTGTACGAGCAGTACTTC
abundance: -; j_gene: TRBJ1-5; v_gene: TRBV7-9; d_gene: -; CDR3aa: CASSLGDNRNQPQHF; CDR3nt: TGTGCCAGCAGCTTAGGGGACAACCGCAATCAGCCCCAGCATTTT
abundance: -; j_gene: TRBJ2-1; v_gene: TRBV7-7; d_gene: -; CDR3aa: CASSVSGGSYNEQFF; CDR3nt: TGTGCTAGCAGCGTTAGCGGAGGTTCCTACAATGAGCAGTTCTTC
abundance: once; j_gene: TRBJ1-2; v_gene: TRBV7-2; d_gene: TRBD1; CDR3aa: CASSLGGDRGHGYTF; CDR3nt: TGTGCCAGCAGCTTAGGTGGGGACAGGGGGCATGGCTACACCTTC
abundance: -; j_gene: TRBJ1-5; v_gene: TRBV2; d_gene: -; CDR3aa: CASSERGYNQPQHF; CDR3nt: TGTGCCAGCAGTGAAAGAGGATACAATCAGCCCCAGCATTTT
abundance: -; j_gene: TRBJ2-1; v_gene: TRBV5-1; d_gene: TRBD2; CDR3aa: CASSLTLASGNEQFF; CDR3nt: TGCGCCAGCAGCTTGACACTAGCGAGCGGGAATGAGCAGTTCTTC
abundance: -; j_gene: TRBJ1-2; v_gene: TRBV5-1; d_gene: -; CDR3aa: CASSRLGEGTSNYGYTF; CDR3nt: TGCGCCAGCAGTCGACTCGGGGAGGGGACCTCTAACTATGGCTACACCTTC
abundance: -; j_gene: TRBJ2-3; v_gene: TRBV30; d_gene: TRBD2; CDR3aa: CAWTSGGAGADTQYF; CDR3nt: TGTGCCTGGACTAGCGGGGGGGCCGGGGCAGATACGCAGTATTTT
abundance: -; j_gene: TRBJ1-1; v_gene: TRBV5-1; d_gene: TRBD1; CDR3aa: CASSPGTVEAFF; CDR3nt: TGCGCCAGCAGCCCAGGGACAGTAGAAGCTTTCTTT
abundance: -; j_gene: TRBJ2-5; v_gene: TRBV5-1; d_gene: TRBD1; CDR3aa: CASQTGGQYQETQYF; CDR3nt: TGCGCCAGTCAGACAGGGGGCCAATACCAAGAGACCCAGTACTTC
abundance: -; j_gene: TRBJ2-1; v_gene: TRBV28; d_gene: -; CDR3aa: CASSSSATGVRNEQFF; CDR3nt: TGTGCCAGCAGTTCCAGCGCTACGGGAGTTAGAAATGAGCAGTTCTTC
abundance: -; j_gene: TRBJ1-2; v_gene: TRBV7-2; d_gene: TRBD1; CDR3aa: CASRSGTGGAYYGYTF; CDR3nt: TGTGCCAGCAGGAGTGGGACAGGGGGCGCTTATTATGGCTACACCTTC
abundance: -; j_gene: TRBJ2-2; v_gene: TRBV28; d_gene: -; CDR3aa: CASTGHNSGELFF; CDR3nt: TGTGCCAGCACCGGACATAACAGCGGGGAGCTGTTTTTT
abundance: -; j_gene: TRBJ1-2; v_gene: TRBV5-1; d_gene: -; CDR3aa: CASSNTQGTHGYTF; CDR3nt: TGCGCCAGCAGTAATACACAGGGCACCCATGGCTACACCTTC
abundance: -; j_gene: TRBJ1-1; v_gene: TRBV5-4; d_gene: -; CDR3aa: CASSLQGKNTEAFF; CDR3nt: TGTGCCAGCAGCCTTCAGGGGAAGAACACTGAAGCTTTCTTT
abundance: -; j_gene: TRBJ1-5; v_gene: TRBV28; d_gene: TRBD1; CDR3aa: CASSFWQGGGQPQHF; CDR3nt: TGTGCCAGCAGTTTCTGGCAGGGGGGCGGCCAGCCCCAGCATTTT
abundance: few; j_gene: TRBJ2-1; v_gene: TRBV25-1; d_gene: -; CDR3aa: CASSVRGSEQFF; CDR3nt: TGTGCCAGCAGTGTCCGGGGGAGTGAGCAGTTCTTC
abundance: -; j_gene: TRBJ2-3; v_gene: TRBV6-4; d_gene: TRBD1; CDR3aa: CASSEGQGADTQYF; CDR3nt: TGTGCCAGCAGTGAGGGACAGGGGGCAGATACGCAGTATTTT
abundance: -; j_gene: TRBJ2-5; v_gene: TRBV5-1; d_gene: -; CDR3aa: CASSFGTLQETQYF; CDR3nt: TGCGCCAGCAGCTTCGGGACTCTACAAGAGACCCAGTACTTC
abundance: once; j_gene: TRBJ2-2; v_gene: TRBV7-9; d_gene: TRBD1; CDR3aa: CASSAGQGTGELFF; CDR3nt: TGTGCCAGCAGCGCAGGACAGGGGACCGGGGAGCTGTTTTTT
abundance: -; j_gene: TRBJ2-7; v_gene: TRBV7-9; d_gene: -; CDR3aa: CASSLIRTGLASYEQYF; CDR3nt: TGTGCCAGCAGCTTAATCAGAACCGGACTGGCCTCCTACGAGCAGTACTTC
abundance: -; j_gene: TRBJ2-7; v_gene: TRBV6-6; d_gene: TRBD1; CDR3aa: CASSSDRVYEQYF; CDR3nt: TGTGCCAGCAGCTCTGACAGGGTCTACGAGCAGTACTTC
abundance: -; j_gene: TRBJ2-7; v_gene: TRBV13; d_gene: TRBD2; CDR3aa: CASSQSLAGSYEQYF; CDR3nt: TGTGCCAGCAGCCAGTCACTAGCGGGCTCCTACGAGCAGTACTTC
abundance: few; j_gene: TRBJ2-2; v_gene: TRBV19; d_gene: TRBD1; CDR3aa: CASWDRAGTGELFF; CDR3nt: TGTGCCAGTTGGGACAGGGCGGGAACCGGGGAGCTGTTTTTT
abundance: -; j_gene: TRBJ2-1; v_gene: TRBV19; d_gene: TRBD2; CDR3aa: CASRGHIAGSYYNEQFF; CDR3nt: TGTGCCAGTAGGGGACATATAGCGGGGTCTTACTACAATGAGCAGTTCTTC
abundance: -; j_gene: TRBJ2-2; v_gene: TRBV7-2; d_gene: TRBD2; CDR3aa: CASSLVAGGVMAGELFF; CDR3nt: TGTGCCAGCAGCTTAGTGGCGGGGGGCGTTATGGCCGGGGAGCTGTTTTTT
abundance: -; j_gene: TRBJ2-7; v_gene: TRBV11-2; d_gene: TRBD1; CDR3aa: CASSSSQGSYEQYF; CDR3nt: TGTGCCAGCAGCTCATCACAGGGGTCCTACGAGCAGTACTTC
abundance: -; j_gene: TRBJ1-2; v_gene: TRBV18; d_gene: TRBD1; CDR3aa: CASSASGQGGDGYTF; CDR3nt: TGTGCCAGCTCAGCTTCGGGACAGGGGGGTGATGGCTACACCTTC
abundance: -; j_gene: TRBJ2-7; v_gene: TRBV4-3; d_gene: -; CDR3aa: CASSQGTGYEQYF; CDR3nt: TGCGCCAGCAGCCAAGGTACGGGATACGAGCAGTACTTC
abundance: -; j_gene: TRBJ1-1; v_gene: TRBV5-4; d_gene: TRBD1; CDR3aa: CASSPDRGIVTEAFF; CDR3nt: TGTGCCAGCAGCCCGGACAGGGGAATTGTGACTGAAGCTTTCTTT
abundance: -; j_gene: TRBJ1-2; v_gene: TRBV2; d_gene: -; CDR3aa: CASWERGGADGYTF; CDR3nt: TGTGCCAGCTGGGAAAGGGGGGGCGCAGATGGCTACACCTTC
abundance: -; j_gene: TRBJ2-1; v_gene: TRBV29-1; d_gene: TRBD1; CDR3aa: CSVEGDPTGSSYNEQFF; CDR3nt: TGCAGCGTTGAAGGGGACCCGACAGGGAGCTCCTACAATGAGCAGTTCTTC
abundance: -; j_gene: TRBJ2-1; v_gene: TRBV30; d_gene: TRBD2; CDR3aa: CAWSFVPGGSSYNEQFF; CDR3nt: TGTGCCTGGAGTTTCGTACCTGGCGGGAGCTCCTACAATGAGCAGTTCTTC
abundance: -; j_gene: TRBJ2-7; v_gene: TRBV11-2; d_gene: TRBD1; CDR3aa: CASSLGTGGISSYEQYF; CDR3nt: TGTGCCAGCAGCTTAGGGACAGGGGGGATTAGCTCCTACGAGCAGTACTTC
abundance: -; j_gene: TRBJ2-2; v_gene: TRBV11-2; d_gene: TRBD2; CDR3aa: CASSLVGVSSGANTGELFF; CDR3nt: TGTGCCAGCAGCTTGGTCGGAGTCTCTAGCGGTGCGAACACCGGGGAGCTGTTTTTT
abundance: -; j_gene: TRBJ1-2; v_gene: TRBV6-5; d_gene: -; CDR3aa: CATGPAGIGDGYTF; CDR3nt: TGTGCCACCGGACCAGCGGGGATCGGCGATGGCTACACCTTC
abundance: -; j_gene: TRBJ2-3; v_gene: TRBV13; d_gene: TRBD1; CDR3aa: CASSHTGGGTDTQYF; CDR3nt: TGTGCCAGCAGCCACACAGGGGGCGGAACAGATACGCAGTATTTT
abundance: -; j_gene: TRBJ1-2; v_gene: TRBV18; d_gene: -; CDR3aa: CASSKDSSISYTF; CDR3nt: TGTGCCAGCTCAAAGGACAGTTCTATAAGCTACACCTTC
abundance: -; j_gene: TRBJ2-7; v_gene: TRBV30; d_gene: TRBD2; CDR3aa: CAWKGGGVYEQYF; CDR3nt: TGTGCCTGGAAAGGCGGGGGGGTCTACGAGCAGTACTTC
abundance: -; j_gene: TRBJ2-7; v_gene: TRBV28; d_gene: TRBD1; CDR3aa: CASTQGDRLNEQYF; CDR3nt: TGTGCCAGCACTCAAGGGGACAGGCTTAACGAGCAGTACTTC
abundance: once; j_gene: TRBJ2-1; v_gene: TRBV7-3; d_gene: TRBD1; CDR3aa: CASSLTGLDEQFF; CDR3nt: TGTGCCAGCAGCCTGACAGGGCTGGATGAGCAGTTCTTC
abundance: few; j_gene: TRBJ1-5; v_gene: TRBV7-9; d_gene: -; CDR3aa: CASSGGSLLSNQPQHF; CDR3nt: TGTGCCAGCAGCGGGGGGTCCCTACTTAGCAATCAGCCCCAGCATTTT
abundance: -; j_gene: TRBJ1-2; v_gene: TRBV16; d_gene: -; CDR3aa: CASSQSQGHHGYTF; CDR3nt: TGTGCCAGCAGCCAATCGCAGGGTCATCATGGCTACACCTTC
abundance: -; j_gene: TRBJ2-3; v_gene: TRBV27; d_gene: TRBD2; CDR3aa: CASSARQSGGGTDTQYF; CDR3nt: TGTGCCAGCAGCGCAAGACAGAGCGGGGGCGGCACAGATACGCAGTATTTT